This TCR beta chain was identified in a study of blood T cell repertoires in COVID-19 (TCRdb year 2020). In terms of the full investigation: Collaborator samples came from the United States, Italy and Spain and covered acute and convalescent phases of COVID-19. The prospective study material was composed of cDNA or gDNA derived from T cells, B-cell-depleted T cells, or PBMCs. The dataset comprised deeply sampled blood TCRbeta repertoires from subjects exposed to, actively infected with, or recovered from COVID-19. The repertoires were released in a freely available public database intended as a resource for research on the immune response to SARS-CoV-2. The samples were drawn from the first 160 participants of the ongoing ImmuneRACE study and from 950 to 1,500 subjects provided by 6 global collaborators. A de-identified subject ID, COVID-19 status, age in years and sex were almost always included in the sample metadata. HLA class I and class II types, where available, came from metadata supplied by the sample provider rather than from assay-based typing. General conclusions and limits of the study: The quantity of clinical and demographic metadata differed by source and by participant and was supplied without curation.

The immunoSEQ Assay, a bias-controlled multiplex PCR, was used to amplify TCRbeta CDR3 regions from genomic DNA. The authors' pipeline ran thus. The number of nucleated cells in each sample was estimated by amplification of reference gene primers within the assay. To quantify the absolute abundance of each unique TCRbeta CDR3 rearrangement, sequence reads were collapsed and filtered. For each sample, productive Simpson clonality was calculated as the square root of Simpson's diversity index over productive rearrangements. TCRdb mirrors the immuneACCESS table, restricted to in-frame sequences. Some clones are absent from its copies; in checked studies, under half trace to an unresolved V gene, and the reason for the others is unknown. The V and J calls and clone size come from that table; D and trimming were worked out from the DNA. Here the sample has a few hundred thousand clones; around four fifths occur a single time. About 4.9% of the sample is in the top ten clones.

Another Seattle source contributed samples from volunteer blood donors who had recovered from COVID-19. The collaborating institutions used their own protocols to collect whole blood in K2EDTA tubes. Collaborator samples were shipped for TCRbeta analysis as frozen whole blood, isolated PBMCs, or DNA extracted from either sample type. For this clone: The target of this receptor is not known. One base away there is no much larger clone; base qualities are not given.

The sequencing sample was made of peripheral blood. The TCR was taken from a man in his 60s who had recovered from COVID-19.

The DNA sequence is given as TGTGCCAGCAGTTACTCGACACCCACAGATACGCAGTATTTT. It codes for CASSYSTPTDTQYF. Recombination joined TRBV6-6 with TRBJ2-3; the D segment cannot be called with confidence. From its cysteine to its phenylalanine, the CDR3 spans 14 amino acids. The retained sequence is limited to the CDR3, 42 bases, with the frame set at the first base. The germline V gene encodes CDR1 MNHNY and CDR2 SVGAGI (reference sequence). At the junction V is shortened by 0 bases and J by 2 bases, with 6 bases in between.